A single sample gave rise to the 19 T cell receptor beta chains below, sequenced in a study of monozygotic twins with inflammatory bowel disease. TCRdb re-called the 5' RACE reads and shows each CDR3 protein once, DNA omitted. The sample spans fewer than 350,000 distinct CDR3 sequences; the ten largest clones claim over 2%. The sequencing input was blood. These receptors were obtained from a human donor with ulcerative colitis or Crohn's disease, or a healthy co-twin of an affected twin (not recorded which).

This rearrangement joins TRBV20-1 to TRBJ1-5. In germline, CDR1 is DFQATT, CDR2 SNEGSKA (reference sequence). The CDR3 totals 13 residues. CDR3 loop: CSAKGLHNQPQHF.

This chain uses TRBV3-1 with TRBJ2-1; TCRdb returns TRBD2, unconfirmable since there is no DNA. Germline V CDR1 and CDR2: LGHDT, YNNKEL (reference sequence). CDR3 length: 16 residues. CDR3 protein: CASSQAAGEFDNEQFF.

The V and J genes are TRBV19 and TRBJ1-5; there is no DNA to check the TCRdb D call of TRBD1. The CDR3 totals 14 residues. Germline CDR1 is LNHDA and CDR2 is SQIVND (reference sequence). Here the CDR3 reads CASRGELANQPQHF.

The chain combines TRBV20-1 with TRBJ1-1; no DNA is available, so the TRBD1 call from TCRdb remains unchecked. CDR1 DFQATT and CDR2 SNEGSKA come from the germline V gene (reference sequence). This CDR3 is built from 12 residues. CDR3 residues: CRPGTGNTEAFF.

V is TRBV2 and J is TRBJ2-1; checking the TCRdb D call of TRBD2 is not possible without DNA. This CDR3 comprises 19 residues. CDR1 is SNHLY and CDR2 is FYNNEI in the germline V gene. CDR3 protein: CASKQGLGLWVAGYNEQFF.

CDR3 amino acids: CATRGGANTGELFF. The chain combines TRBV24-1 with TRBJ2-2. CDR1 and CDR2 from the germline V gene are KGHDR and SFDVKD. There are 14 residues in the CDR3.

The chain has TRBV7-3 and TRBJ2-7; TCRdb picks TRBD1, but there is no DNA to check that call. The CDR3 is 13 amino acids. Germline CDR1 SGHTA, CDR2 FQGTGA. CDR3 residues: CASSPSRDHEQYF.

This sequence joins TRBV20-1 and TRBJ2-3. The CDR3 is made up of 13 amino acids. Germline loops: CDR1 DFQATT, CDR2 SNEGSKA (reference sequence). This CDR3 reads CSARVGSADTQYF.

The chain has TRBV4-3 and TRBJ2-7; TCRdb selects TRBD1, and the lack of DNA leaves this call unchecked. Germline V gene lookup returns CDR1 LGHNA and CDR2 YSLEER. This CDR3 has 13 residues. The CDR3 loop reads CASSHNTGGEQYF.

The chain combines TRBV4-2 with TRBJ1-6; TCRdb outputs TRBD1, but without DNA this stays unchecked. This CDR3 is 15 amino acids long. CDR1 is LGHNA and CDR2 is YNFKEQ in the germline V gene. CDR3 sequence: CASSKTGPTNSPLHF.

The chain combines TRBV5-4 with TRBJ2-7; TCRdb selects TRBD2, and the lack of DNA leaves this call unchecked. Germline loops: CDR1 SGHNT, CDR2 YYREEE (reference sequence). This CDR3 spans 17 amino acids. CDR3 sequence reads: CASSLTSGFFTVAEQYF.

The chain carries TRBV27 and TRBJ1-5. The germline CDR1 and CDR2 sequences are MNHEY and SMNVEV (reference sequence). This CDR3 contains 14 residues. CDR3 protein: CASSFRGINQPQHF.

The chain has TRBV7-2 and TRBJ2-2; lacking DNA, the TRBD1 call made by TCRdb goes unchecked. The CDR3 consists of 17 residues. Germline V gene data show CDR1 as SGHTA and CDR2 as FQGNSA. The chain's CDR3 is CASSLGGRGANTGELFF.

J is TRBJ1-2 and V is TRBV11-2; TCRdb indicates TRBD1, and absent DNA this call remains unverified. Germline CDR1 reads SGHAT; CDR2 reads FQNNGV. The CDR3 runs to 14 residues. The CDR3 loop is CASSSAGVVYGYTF.

The genes are TRBV5-1 and TRBJ1-4; TCRdb lists TRBD1, though no DNA is available to test this call. The CDR3 runs 15 residues. Germline CDR1 and CDR2: SGHRS and YFSETQ. The CDR3 spells CASSLVPRQGEKLFF.

V usage is TRBV15 and J usage is TRBJ2-5; TCRdb selects TRBD2, and the lack of DNA leaves this call unchecked. CDR3 length equals 15 residues. Germline V gene data show CDR1 as LNHNV and CDR2 as YYDKDF (reference sequence). The CDR3 loop is CATSREGLASETQYF.

The V and J genes are TRBV28 and TRBJ2-1; TCRdb's assignment of TRBD2 cannot be checked, as there is no DNA. Germline V CDR1 and CDR2: MDHEN, SYDVKM. The length of the CDR3 is 19 residues. CDR3 protein: CASSPLKGATSGIHNEQFF.

The genes are TRBV12-3 or TRBV12-4 and TRBJ2-7; TCRdb gives TRBD2 as the D gene, but with no DNA this cannot be confirmed. There are 13 residues in the CDR3. The CDR3 loop is CASSWGRGYEQYF.

The chain employs TRBV5-1 and TRBJ1-1. From germline, CDR1 is SGHRS and CDR2 YFSETQ. This CDR3 has 14 amino acids. The chain's CDR3 is CASSWGGKNTEAFF.